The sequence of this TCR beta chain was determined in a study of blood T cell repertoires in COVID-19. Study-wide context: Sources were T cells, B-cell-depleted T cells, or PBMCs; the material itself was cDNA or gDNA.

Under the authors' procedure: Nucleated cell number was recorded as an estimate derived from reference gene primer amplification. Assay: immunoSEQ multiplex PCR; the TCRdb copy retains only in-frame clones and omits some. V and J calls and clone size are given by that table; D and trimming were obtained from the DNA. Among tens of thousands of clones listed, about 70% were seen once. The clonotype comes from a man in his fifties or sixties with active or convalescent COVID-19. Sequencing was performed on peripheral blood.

CDR3 sequence (DNA): TGTGCCAGTAGTTGGTCAAGCCCCAATGAAAAACTGTTTTTT. Translating gives CASSWSSPNEKLFF. This sequence joins TRBV19 and TRBJ1-4; D unresolved. Trimming stripped 5 bases from V and 5 bases from J, with 12 bases between. CDR1 and CDR2 (germline): LNHDA, SQIVND (reference sequence). The CDR3 sequence is 14 residues long. The whole variable domain, remainder taken from reference TRBV19 and TRBJ1-4, is DGGITQSPKYLFRKEGQNVTLSCEQNLNHDAMYWYRQDPGQGLRLIYYSQIVNDFQKGDIAEGYSVSREKKESFPLTVTSAQKNPTAFYLCASSWSSPNEKLFFGSGTQLSVL.